This T cell receptor beta chain was sequenced during a study of cytomegalovirus exposure and HLA in healthy donors. The PCR had 60 Vbeta and 13 Jbeta primers. Some clones are missing from TCRdb's copy, which holds only in-frame ones; the method was immunoSEQ multiplex PCR. This sample has about 100,000 clones, with roughly three quarters found just once. This clone was counted between two and nine times. Its target is unknown. This CDR3 spans 14 amino acids. The germline CDR1 and CDR2 sequences are SEHNR and FQNEAQ (reference sequence). J lost 10 bases, V lost 5 bases, and 7 bases had no gene match. Whole-study findings and limits: According to an earlier analysis, most TCR beta V segments yielded productive rearrangements about 87% or about 30% of the time.

The gene calls are TRBV7-9 and TRBJ1-6; 8 bases align to TRBD1. The sequencing input was PBMCs. The clonotype was recovered from a man in his forties in good health and CMV-seropositive. CDR3 bases: TGTGCCAGCAGCCTGACAGGGGATCGATCACCCCTCCACTTT. It translates to CASSLTGDRSPLHF.